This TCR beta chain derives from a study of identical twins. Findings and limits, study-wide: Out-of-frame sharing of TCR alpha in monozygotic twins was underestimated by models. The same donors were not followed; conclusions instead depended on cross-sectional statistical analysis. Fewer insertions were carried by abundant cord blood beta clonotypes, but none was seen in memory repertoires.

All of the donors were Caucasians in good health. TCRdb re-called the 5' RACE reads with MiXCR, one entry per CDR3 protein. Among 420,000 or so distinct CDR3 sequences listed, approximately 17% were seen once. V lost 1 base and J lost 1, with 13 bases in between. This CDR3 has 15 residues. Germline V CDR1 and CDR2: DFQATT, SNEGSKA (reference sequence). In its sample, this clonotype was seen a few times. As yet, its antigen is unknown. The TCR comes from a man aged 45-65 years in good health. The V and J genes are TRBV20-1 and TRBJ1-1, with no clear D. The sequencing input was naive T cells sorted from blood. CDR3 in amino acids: CSARGVGKPNTEAFF. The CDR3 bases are TGCAGTGCTAGAGGAGTGGGAAAACCGAACACTGAAGCTTTCTTT.